These 11 T cell receptor beta chains came from one sample sequenced in a study of blood T cell repertoires in COVID-19. TCRdb's table, derived via immunoSEQ multiplex PCR, lists solely in-frame clones and lacks some. The data hold approximately 290,000 clones, with about 90% observed a single time. Sequenced sample: peripheral blood. The receptors derive from a man between 18 and 29 years old with active or convalescent COVID-19.

The CDR3 DNA is TGTGCCAGCAAAGGACAGTTTGAAGCTTTCTTT. Protein: CASKGQFEAFF. The V and J genes are TRBV25-1 and TRBJ1-1; perhaps TRBD1 as D (6 bases). V dropped 7 bases and J dropped 7 bases, with 10 bases sitting between them. Germline V lookup: CDR1 MGHDK, CDR2 SYGVNS. The CDR3 has 11 residues.

The V gene is TRBV18, the J gene TRBJ1-2; 7 bases are shared with TRBD1. This CDR3 contains 14 residues. The germline V gene has CDR1 KGHSH and CDR2 LQKENI. V dropped 5 bases and J dropped 8; count of bases not matched to a gene: 11. This CDR3 is CASSDYGTEDGYTF. The CDR3 bases are TGTGCCAGCTCAGACTATGGGACAGAAGACGGCTACACCTTC.

The J gene is TRBJ2-2, the V gene TRBV12-5; 9 bases map to TRBD2. The V gene's germline CDR1 is LGHNT and CDR2 FRNRAP. The CDR3 spans 19 residues. V lost 0 bases and J lost 0; bases outside the gene matches: 8. This chain's CDR3 is CASGLVPKPSGANTGELFF. The CDR3 nucleotides read TGTGCTAGTGGTTTGGTCCCCAAGCCTAGCGGGGCGAACACCGGGGAGCTGTTTTTT.

This rearrangement joins TRBV23-1 to TRBJ1-3; 7 bases align to TRBD1. Being an ORF, TRBV23-1 has a function that is uncertain. The CDR3 has 17 amino acids. Trimming at V came to 2 bases and at J to 0 bases, leaving 7 bases not matched to a gene. CDR3: CASSQLPTGNSGNTIYF. CDR3 sequence (DNA): TGCGCCAGCAGTCAACTCCCGACAGGGAACTCTGGAAACACCATATATTTT.

This clone occurred once. The rearrangement links TRBV4-1 to TRBJ2-4; TRBD1 agrees at 8 bases. Germline assignment: CDR1 MGHRA and CDR2 YSYEKL. Trimming cost V 3 bases and J 8 bases; bases outside gene matches: 6. The CDR3 spans 14 residues. For the CDR3, the DNA is TGCGCCAGCAGCCAGGACAGGGTTATGGACATTCAGTACTTC. This encodes CASSQDRVMDIQYF.

This chain joins TRBV12-3 or TRBV12-4 and TRBJ1-4; D may be TRBD1 (5 bases). CDR3 size: 13 residues. V lost 6 bases to trimming and J lost 7 bases, with 12 bases between them. The DNA for the CDR3 is TGTGCCAGCAGCCGTGAAAGGGGTGAAAAACTGTTTTTT. It yields the protein CASSRERGEKLFF.

This rearrangement joins TRBV6-5 to TRBJ1-1; TRBD1 matches at 7 bases. The CDR3 is 15 residues long. Germline V gene sequence: CDR1 MNHEY, CDR2 SVGAGI. Trimming at V came to 6 bases and at J to 2 bases, leaving 9 bases not matched to a gene. DNA of the CDR3: TGTGCCAGCAGGGTAGGGACAGCTCCAAACACTGAAGCTTTCTTT. Translating gives CASRVGTAPNTEAFF.

Of note for this clone: The same CDR3 arises from other DNA sequences in this sample as well. The chain combines TRBV6-5 with TRBJ1-2; 9 bases are a match to TRBD1. This CDR3 has 13 residues. Germline V gene lookup returns CDR1 MNHEY and CDR2 SVGAGI. V shed 5 bases and J 5 bases; nucleotides not matched to a gene: 3. Written as DNA, the CDR3 is TGTGCCAGCAGTCCCGACAGGGGGTATGGCTACACCTTC. Encoded protein: CASSPDRGYGYTF.

The chain employs TRBV7-9 and TRBJ2-1; D is possibly TRBD1 (5 bases). Trimming stripped 6 bases from V and 7 bases from J, with 13 bases between. CDR1 SEHNR and CDR2 FQNEAQ come from the germline V gene (reference sequence). This CDR3 has 13 residues. For the CDR3, the DNA is TGTGCCAGCAGGACGACTCCAGGGAATGAGCAGTTCTTC. Its translation: CASRTTPGNEQFF.

In this sample, this clone turned up a few times. This chain connects TRBV5-1 to TRBJ1-1, with 7 bases matching TRBD1. Germline loops: CDR1 SGHRS, CDR2 YFSETQ. Unmatched junction bases numbered 6, after V lost 2 bases and J lost 5 bases. The CDR3 is 14 amino acids. DNA of the CDR3: TGCGCCAGCAGCTTTAGGGGGCCGGGGACTGAAGCTTTCTTT. As protein: CASSFRGPGTEAFF.

V is TRBV19 and J is TRBJ1-1; no clear D. CDR3 length: 13 residues. From germline, CDR1 is LNHDA and CDR2 SQIVND (reference sequence). V was trimmed by 4 bases and J by 0 bases, leaving 6 bases between them. CDR3: CASSSGMNTEAFF. The CDR3 DNA reads as TGTGCCAGTAGTAGCGGGATGAACACTGAAGCTTTCTTT. Full variable domain (remainder filled in from reference TRBV19 and TRBJ1-1): DGGITQSPKYLFRKEGQNVTLSCEQNLNHDAMYWYRQDPGQGLRLIYYSQIVNDFQKGDIAEGYSVSREKKESFPLTVTSAQKNPTAFYLCASSSGMNTEAFFGQGTRLTVV.